These 19 T cell receptor beta chains share one sample of origin, sequenced in a study of human T cells and chemical hapten exposure. TCRdb analysed the RACE reads with MiXCR anew, one entry per CDR3 protein. The table has under 200,000 distinct CDR3 sequences, 25% to 35% seen once. Stated time point: patch test 3, about 24 weeks after DPC sensitization. Treatment reported: therapeutic diphenylcyclopropenone sensitization with weekly scalp DPC. Sequenced here: whole blood, sampled in connection with sensitization to the hapten diphenylcyclopropenone (DPC). The receptors stem from a woman younger than 35 with alopecia areata. Some clones in this sample may be carry-over from other donors' samples.

This clonotype was observed a handful of times. The J gene is TRBJ2-3, the V gene TRBV4-1, with 12 bases that match TRBD2. Germline trimming cut 0 bases from V and 5 bases from J; bases unmatched to any gene: 6. The CDR3 runs 17 residues. Germline assignment: CDR1 MGHRA and CDR2 YSYEKL. The chain's CDR3 is CASSQEPSGGALDTQYF. The CDR3 region has the DNA TGCGCCAGCAGCCAAGAACCTAGCGGGGGGGCCTTAGATACGCAGTATTTT.

The chain employs TRBV2 and TRBJ2-7; D is undetermined. CDR1 is SNHLY and CDR2 is FYNNEI in the germline V gene. Trimming pared 7 bases from V and 3 bases from J, leaving 19 bases between. The CDR3 length is 15 residues. CDR3 amino acids: CASTPHQDRFYEQYF. CDR3 nucleotide sequence: TGTGCCAGCACCCCGCATCAGGATCGGTTCTACGAGCAGTACTTC.

CDR3 in amino acids: CATSRGQGWNSPLHF. In DNA, the CDR3 is TGTGCCACTTCCCGGGGGCAGGGCTGGAATTCACCCCTCCACTTT. J is TRBJ1-6 and V is TRBV9; TRBD1 might be the D (6 bases). The V gene lost 9 bases and the J gene lost 7 bases, with 20 bases spanning the gap. Germline V gene lookup returns CDR1 SGDLS and CDR2 YYNGEE. The CDR3 length is 15 residues. Full variable domain (missing parts from reference TRBV9 and TRBJ1-6): DSGVTQTPKHLITATGQRVTLRCSPRSGDLSVYWYQQSLDQGLQFLIQYYNGEERAKGNILERFSAQQFPDLHSELNLSSLELGDSALYFCATSRGQGWNSPLHFGNGTRLTVT.

This clonotype showed up just a few times. The chain combines TRBV5-1 with TRBJ2-1; 13 positions match TRBD2. Germline V gene lookup returns CDR1 SGHRS and CDR2 YFSETQ. This CDR3 spans 16 amino acids. Trimming at V came to 0 bases and at J to 3 bases, leaving 0 bases not matched to a gene. The CDR3 nucleotides read TGCGCCAGCAGCTTGGGGACTAGCGGGGGCTACAATGAGCAGTTCTTC. Its protein product is CASSLGTSGGYNEQFF.

CDR3 sequence (DNA): TGTGCCAGCAGTGAAGACAGCTTCACTGAAGCTTTCTTT. It specifies CASSEDSFTEAFF. The chain recombines TRBV6-1 with TRBJ1-1; D is undetermined. Per germline, CDR1 MNHNS and CDR2 SASEGT. CDR3 size: 13 residues. V lost 1 base and J lost 4, with 7 bases in between.

DNA for the CDR3: TGTGCCAGCAGGGACTTTAGCGTGCCCTACGAGCAGTACTTC. Amino acids: CASRDFSVPYEQYF. V gene TRBV6-2 or TRBV6-3 combines with J gene TRBJ2-7; D may be TRBD2 (5 bases). CDR3 size: 14 residues. V gave up 6 bases and J gave up 2 bases, with 14 bases separating them. Germline V lookup: CDR1 MNHEY, CDR2 SVGEGT.

The J gene is TRBJ2-5, the V gene TRBV20-1, with TRBD1 as a possible D gene (6 bases). Between the trimmed V and J ends, which lost 5 bases and 4 bases, there was a span of 14 bases. Germline CDR1 is DFQATT and CDR2 is SNEGSKA (reference sequence). This CDR3 region has 13 residues. CDR3 region: CSAQQGSGETQYF. CDR3 nucleotide sequence: TGCAGTGCTCAACAGGGAAGCGGAGAGACCCAGTACTTC.

The chain has TRBV2 and TRBJ2-7; D possibly uses TRBD1 or TRBD2 (6 bases each). The V and J ends lost 5 bases and 0 bases respectively, with 14 bases between them. The CDR3 extends over 15 amino acids. CDR1 SNHLY and CDR2 FYNNEI come from the germline V gene. The CDR3 here is CASSSATGASYEQYF. As DNA, the CDR3 is TGTGCCAGCAGTTCTGCAACGGGGGCCTCCTACGAGCAGTACTTC.

The sample holds a few counts of this clonotype. This rearrangement joins TRBV20-1 to TRBJ2-7; 9 nucleotides match TRBD2. Trimming took 2 bases from V and 6 from J; bases not matched to a gene: 2. The CDR3 runs to 12 residues. The germline CDR1 and CDR2 sequences are DFQATT and SNEGSKA (reference sequence). The CDR3 nucleotides read TGCAGTGCTAGATTTAGCGGGGGCGAGCAGTACTTC. Its protein product is CSARFSGGEQYF.

This clonotype has just a few counts. The chain recombines TRBV9 with TRBJ2-3; perhaps TRBD1 as D (6 bases). The CDR3 contains 16 residues. V lost 4 bases and J 2 bases, leaving 17 bases between the germline ends. In germline, CDR1 is SGDLS, CDR2 YYNGEE. CDR3 region: CASSLLAGTTTDTQYF. The DNA of the CDR3 is TGTGCCAGCAGCCTTCTTGCCGGGACAACCACAGATACGCAGTATTTT.

The chain is built from TRBV9 and TRBJ2-7; 8 bases are a match to TRBD2. V was pared by 0 bases and J by 4 bases, with 9 bases of the junction left unmatched. Germline-derived CDR1 and CDR2 are SGDLS and YYNGEE. This CDR3 is 16 amino acids long. CDR3 sequence (DNA): TGTGCCAGCAGCGTAGAGGGGAGCGGGAGAAGTTACGAGCAGTACTTC. Its protein product is CASSVEGSGRSYEQYF.

This clonotype appeared a few times. CDR3 nucleotide sequence: TGTGCCATCAGCGACCTAGGGGGTACCTCCTACGAGCAGTACTTC. Translated: CAISDLGGTSYEQYF. The chain couples TRBV10-3 to TRBJ2-7; tentatively, D is TRBD1 (6 bases). This CDR3 is 15 amino acids long. The V gene's germline CDR1 is ENHRY and CDR2 SYGVKD. Trimming took off 6 bases at V and 0 bases at J, with 15 bases between the two ends.

The rearrangement joins TRBV20-1 to TRBJ2-3, with a tentative D call TRBD2 (5 bases). CDR3 length: 13 residues. Looked up from germline, CDR1 is DFQATT and CDR2 is SNEGSKA (reference sequence). Trimming removed 3 bases from V and 3 bases from J, with 10 bases in between. CDR3 sequence reads: CSARGEQTDTQYF. The CDR3 coding sequence is TGCAGTGCTAGGGGAGAACAGACAGATACGCAGTATTTT.

V gene TRBV7-2 combines with J gene TRBJ2-7; 7 nucleotides match TRBD1. There are 15 residues in the CDR3. V lost 2 bases to trimming and J lost 2 bases; unmatched junction nucleotides: 6. CDR1 SGHTA and CDR2 FQGNSA come from the germline V gene. Here the CDR3 reads CASSLIWDRTYEQYF. The CDR3 region has the DNA TGTGCCAGCAGCTTAATTTGGGACAGAACCTACGAGCAGTACTTC.

The rearrangement joins TRBV15 to TRBJ2-7; weak D call: TRBD1 (7 bases). V was shortened by 1 base and J by 2 bases, with 12 bases between the two germline ends. CDR3 length: 15 residues. CDR1 and CDR2 (germline): LNHNV, YYDKDF (reference sequence). The chain's CDR3 is CATSRGGGGTYEQYF. In nucleotides, the CDR3 is TGTGCCACCAGCAGAGGCGGAGGGGGCACCTACGAGCAGTACTTC.

In its sample, this clonotype was seen a few times. This chain links TRBV29-1 with TRBJ2-2; D possibly corresponds to TRBD2 (7 bases). V was pared by 8 bases and J by 1 base, with 17 bases between. Germline assignment: CDR1 SQVTM and CDR2 ANQGSEA. The length of the CDR3 is 15 residues. In DNA, the CDR3 is TGCAGCACCGGGGGGCGGGGGTGGAACACCGGGGAGCTGTTTTTT. It specifies CSTGGRGWNTGELFF.

The chain carries TRBV11-2 and TRBJ2-2, with D unclear. V lost 2 bases to trimming and J lost 6 bases, with 4 bases between them. This CDR3 has 12 residues. CDR1 SGHAT and CDR2 FQNNGV come from the germline V gene. CDR3 DNA sequence: TGTGCCAGCAGCTTAAACGCCGGGGAGCTGTTTTTT. Its protein product is CASSLNAGELFF.

The genes are TRBV11-2 and TRBJ2-5; D might be TRBD2 (6 bases). V lost 3 bases to trimming and J lost 1 base, with 9 bases between them. Germline V gene lookup returns CDR1 SGHAT and CDR2 FQNNGV. The CDR3 runs 14 residues. The CDR3 sequence: CASSFGTPQETQYF. The CDR3 DNA is TGTGCCAGCAGCTTCGGGACTCCCCAAGAGACCCAGTACTTC.

The rearrangement joins TRBV10-3 to TRBJ2-7; TRBD1 is a possible D gene (5 bases). The CDR3 consists of 14 residues. Germline assignment: CDR1 ENHRY and CDR2 SYGVKD. Trimming took 3 bases from V and 7 from J, leaving 16 bases between them. For the CDR3, the DNA is TGTGCCATCAGTGACCCAGGGAATCTAGAGGAGCAGTACTTC. Translation gives CAISDPGNLEEQYF.